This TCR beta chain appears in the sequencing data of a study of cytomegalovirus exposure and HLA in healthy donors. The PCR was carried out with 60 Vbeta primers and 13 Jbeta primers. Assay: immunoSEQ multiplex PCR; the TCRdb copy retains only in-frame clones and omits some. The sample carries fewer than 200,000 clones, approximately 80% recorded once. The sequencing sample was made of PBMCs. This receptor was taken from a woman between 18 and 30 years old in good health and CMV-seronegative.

The CDR3 DNA sequence: TGTGCCAGCAGCTTAGACAGCTCTGGAAACACCATATATTTT. Translation: CASSLDSSGNTIYF. The chain employs TRBV7-2 and TRBJ1-3, with D unclear. This CDR3 contains 14 residues. The V end was cut by 1 base, the J end by 0 bases, with 4 bases between. Germline V lookup: CDR1 SGHTA, CDR2 FQGNSA.